The sequence of this T cell receptor (beta chain) was determined in a study of blood T cells in healthy people across ages. A sample-barcoded 5' primer and a J-beta primer mix were used in a second PCR of roughly 6 to 11 cycles. TCRdb fed the 5' RACE reads into MiXCR, producing one record per CDR3 protein. This table has hundreds of thousands of distinct CDR3 sequences, under 30% appearing once. Germline V lookup: CDR1 MNHEY, CDR2 SVGAGI. V dropped 0 bases and J dropped 3 bases, with 11 bases sitting between them. This CDR3 is built from 15 residues. The sequenced sample consisted of blood. The rearrangement joins TRBV6-5 to TRBJ1-1, with D possibly being TRBD1 (5 bases). This sequence was found in a woman of 80 years or more in good health. Here the CDR3 DNA reads TGTGCCAGCAGTTACTCGGTACAGGTAGACACTGAAGCTTTCTTT. This codes for CASSYSVQVDTEAFF.